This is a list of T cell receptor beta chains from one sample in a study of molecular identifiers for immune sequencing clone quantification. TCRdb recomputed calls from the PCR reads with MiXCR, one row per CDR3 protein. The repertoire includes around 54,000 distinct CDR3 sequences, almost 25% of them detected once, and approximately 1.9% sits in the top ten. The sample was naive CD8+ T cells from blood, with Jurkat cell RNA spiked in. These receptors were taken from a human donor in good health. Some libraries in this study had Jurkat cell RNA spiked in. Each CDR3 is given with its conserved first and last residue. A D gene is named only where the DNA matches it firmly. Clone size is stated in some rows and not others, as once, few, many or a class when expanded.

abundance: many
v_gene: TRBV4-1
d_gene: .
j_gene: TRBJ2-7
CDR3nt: TGCGCCAGCAGCCAAGTTGAGTTCTCCGAGCAGTACTTC
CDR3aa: CASSQVEFSEQYF

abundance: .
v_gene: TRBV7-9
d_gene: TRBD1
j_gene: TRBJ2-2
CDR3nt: TGTGCCAGCAACATGGGACAGGGAAACACCGGGGAGCTGTTTTTT
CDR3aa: CASNMGQGNTGELFF

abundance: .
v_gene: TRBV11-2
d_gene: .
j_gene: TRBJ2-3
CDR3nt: TGTGCCAGCAGCCATAGTGTAGATGCGCAGTATTTT
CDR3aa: CASSHSVDAQYF

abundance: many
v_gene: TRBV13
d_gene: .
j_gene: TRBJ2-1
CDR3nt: TGTGCCAGCAGCTTAGGACAGGTCCGGGAGCAGTTCTTC
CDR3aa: CASSLGQVREQFF

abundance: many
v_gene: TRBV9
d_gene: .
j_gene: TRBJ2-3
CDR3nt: TGTGCCAGCAGCGTGTGGAGGGCTGGAGATACGCAGTATTTT
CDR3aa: CASSVWRAGDTQYF

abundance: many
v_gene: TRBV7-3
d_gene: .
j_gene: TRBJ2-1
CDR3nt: TGTGCCAGCAGCCATAGCGAGAACAATGAGCAGTTCTTC
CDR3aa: CASSHSENNEQFF

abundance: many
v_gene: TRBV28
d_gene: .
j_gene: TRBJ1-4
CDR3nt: TGTGCCAGCTCCGGACGGAATAATGAAAAACTGTTTTTT
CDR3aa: CASSGRNNEKLFF

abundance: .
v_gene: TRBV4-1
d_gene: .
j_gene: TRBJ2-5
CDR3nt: TGCGCCAGCAGCCGAGATCGCGTTGGAGAGACCCAGTACTTC
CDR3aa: CASSRDRVGETQYF

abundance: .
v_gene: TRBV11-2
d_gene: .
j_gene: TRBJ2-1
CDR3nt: TGTGCCAGCAGCCCCTCGCATGAGCAGTTCTTC
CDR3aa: CASSPSHEQFF

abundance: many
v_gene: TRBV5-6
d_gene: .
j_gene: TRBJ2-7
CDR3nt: TGTGCCAGCAGCCCCAGGTCGGGAGTCCCCTACGAGCAGTACTTC
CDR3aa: CASSPRSGVPYEQYF

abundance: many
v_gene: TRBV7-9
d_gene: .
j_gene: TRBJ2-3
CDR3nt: TGTGCCAGCAGCCCAACAGGGGACGGGGGCTCCACAGATACGCAGTATTTT
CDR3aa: CASSPTGDGGSTDTQYF

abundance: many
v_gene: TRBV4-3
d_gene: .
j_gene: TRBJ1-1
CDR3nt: TGCGCCAGCAGCCAAGATTACACAGTCACTGAAGCTTTCTTT
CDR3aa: CASSQDYTVTEAFF

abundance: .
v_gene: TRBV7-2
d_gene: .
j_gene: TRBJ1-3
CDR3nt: TGTGCCAGCAGCTTAGACGGAAACATAGCGGGAAACACCATATATTTT
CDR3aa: CASSLDGNIAGNTIYF

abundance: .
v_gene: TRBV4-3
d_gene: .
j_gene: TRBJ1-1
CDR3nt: TGCGCCAGCAGCCAAGACGCCGGGACAACGAACACTGAAGCTTTCTTT
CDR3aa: CASSQDAGTTNTEAFF

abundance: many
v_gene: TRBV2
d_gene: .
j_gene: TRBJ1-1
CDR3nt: TGTGCCAGCAGTGATGAAGTCGGTCGGGGAAAAACTGAAGCTTTCTTT
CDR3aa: CASSDEVGRGKTEAFF

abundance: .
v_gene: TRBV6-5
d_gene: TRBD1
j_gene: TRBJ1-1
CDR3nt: TGTGCCAGCAGACCGACAGGGTTTAACACTGAAGCTTTCTTT
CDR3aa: CASRPTGFNTEAFF

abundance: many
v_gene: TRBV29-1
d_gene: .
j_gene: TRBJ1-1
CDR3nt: TGCAGCGTTGAGTTTGGGACTGAAGCTTTCTTT
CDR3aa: CSVEFGTEAFF

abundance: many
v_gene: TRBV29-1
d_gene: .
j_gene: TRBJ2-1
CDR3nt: TGCAGCGTTGACAGCTCCTACAATGAGCAGTTCTTC
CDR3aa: CSVDSSYNEQFF

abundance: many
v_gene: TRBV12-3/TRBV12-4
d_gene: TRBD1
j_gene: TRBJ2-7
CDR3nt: TGTGCCAGCAGTCCACGACAGGGGGGCTACGAGCAGTACTTC
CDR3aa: CASSPRQGGYEQYF

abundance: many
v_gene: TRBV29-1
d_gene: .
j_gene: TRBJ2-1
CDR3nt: TGCAGCGTTGTAGGGTTGGGCAATGAGCAGTTCTTC
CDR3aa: CSVVGLGNEQFF

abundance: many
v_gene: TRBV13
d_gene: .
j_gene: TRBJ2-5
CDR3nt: TGTGCCAGCAGCTTGGGCCATAGGACCCAGTACTTC
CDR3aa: CASSLGHRTQYF

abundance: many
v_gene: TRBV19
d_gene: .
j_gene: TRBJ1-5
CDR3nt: TGTGCCAGTAGTTATAGCAATCAGCCCCAGCATTTT
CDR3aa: CASSYSNQPQHF

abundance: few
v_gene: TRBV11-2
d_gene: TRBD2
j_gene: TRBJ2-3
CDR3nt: TGTGCCAGCAGCTCGAGCGGGAGTACGCAGTATTTT
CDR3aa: CASSSSGSTQYF

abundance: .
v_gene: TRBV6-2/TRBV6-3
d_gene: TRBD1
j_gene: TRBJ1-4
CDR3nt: TGTGCCAGCAGACGACAGGGGGTGTATGAAAAACTGTTTTTT
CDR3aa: CASRRQGVYEKLFF

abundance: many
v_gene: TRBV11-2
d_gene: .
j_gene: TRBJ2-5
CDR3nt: TGTGCCAGCAGCTTAGGCGACAGCTCACAAGAGACCCAGTACTTC
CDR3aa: CASSLGDSSQETQYF

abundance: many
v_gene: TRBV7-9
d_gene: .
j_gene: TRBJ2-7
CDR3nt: TGTGCCAGCAGCTTACCGCAGTTTCCGTGGTGGCAGTACTTC
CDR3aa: CASSLPQFPWWQYF

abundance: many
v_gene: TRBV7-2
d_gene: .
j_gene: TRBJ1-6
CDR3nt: TGTGCCAGCAGCTTAGGTTGGGCAGGGCGTAATTCACCCCTCCACTTT
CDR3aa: CASSLGWAGRNSPLHF

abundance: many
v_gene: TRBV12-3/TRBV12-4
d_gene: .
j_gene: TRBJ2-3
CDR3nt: TGTGCCAGCAGCGCCGGGCCATTGGGCACAGATACGCAGTATTTT
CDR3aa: CASSAGPLGTDTQYF

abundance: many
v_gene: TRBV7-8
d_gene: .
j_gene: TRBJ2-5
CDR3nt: TGTGCCAGCAGTCTAATGGCGGGGGCCCTCCAAGAGACCCAGTACTTC
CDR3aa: CASSLMAGALQETQYF

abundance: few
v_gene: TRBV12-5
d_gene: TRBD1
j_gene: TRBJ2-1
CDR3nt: TGTGCTAGTGGTTTGGTCGGGACAGGGGTTGTTGAGCAGTCCTTC
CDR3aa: CASGLVGTGVVEQSF

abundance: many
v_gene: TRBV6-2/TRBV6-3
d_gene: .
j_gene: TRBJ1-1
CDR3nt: TGTGCCAGCAGTTACTCGGGATGGGGAGCTGAAGCTTTCTTT
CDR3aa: CASSYSGWGAEAFF

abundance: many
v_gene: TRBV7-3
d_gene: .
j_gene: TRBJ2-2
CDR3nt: TGTGCCAGCAGCTTAGACGTGAACACCGGGGAGCTGTTTTTT
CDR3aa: CASSLDVNTGELFF

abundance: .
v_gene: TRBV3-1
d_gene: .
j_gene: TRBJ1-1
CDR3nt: TGCGCCGGCAGCCCCAGCCCGAGCACTGAAGCTTTCTTT
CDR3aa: CAGSPSPSTEAFF

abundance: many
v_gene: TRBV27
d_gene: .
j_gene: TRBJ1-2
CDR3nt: TGTGCCAGCAGTTTATCCCCGGCATCAGCGAACTATGGCTACACCTTC
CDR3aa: CASSLSPASANYGYTF

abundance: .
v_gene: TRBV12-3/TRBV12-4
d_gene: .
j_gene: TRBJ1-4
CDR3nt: TGTGCCAGCAGTCCCTTCCGGGGGTACACCGCAACTAATGAAAAACTGTTTTTT
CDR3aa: CASSPFRGYTATNEKLFF

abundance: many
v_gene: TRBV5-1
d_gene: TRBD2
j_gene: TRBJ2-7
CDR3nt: TGCGCCAGCAGTTTTTCTAGCGGAACCTACGAGCAGTACTTC
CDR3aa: CASSFSSGTYEQYF

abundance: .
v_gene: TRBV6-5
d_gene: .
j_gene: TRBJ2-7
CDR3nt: TGTGCGAGCAGTTGGGGAGAGAGCTCCTCCGAGCAGTCCTTC
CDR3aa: CASSWGESSSEQSF

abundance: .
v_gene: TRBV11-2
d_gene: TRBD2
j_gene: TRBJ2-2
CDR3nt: TGTGCCAGCAGCATGGGACTAGAGAACACCGGGGAGCTGTTTTTT
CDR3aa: CASSMGLENTGELFF

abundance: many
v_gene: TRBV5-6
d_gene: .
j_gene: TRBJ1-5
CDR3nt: TGTGCCAGCAGTTTGTGGGGGGGCCAGCCCCAGCATTTT
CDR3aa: CASSLWGGQPQHF

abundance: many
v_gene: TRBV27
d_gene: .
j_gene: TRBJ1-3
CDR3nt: TGTGCCAGCAGTCAGAGCTCTGGAAACACCATATATTTT
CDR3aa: CASSQSSGNTIYF

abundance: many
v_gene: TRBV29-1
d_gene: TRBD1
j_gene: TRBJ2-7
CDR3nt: TGCAGCGCCCGGGACAGTTCCTACGAGCAGTACTTC
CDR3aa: CSARDSSYEQYF

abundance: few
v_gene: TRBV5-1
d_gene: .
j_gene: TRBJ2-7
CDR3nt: TGCGCCAGCAGCTTGGCCCGGTCCTACGAGCAGTACTTC
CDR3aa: CASSLARSYEQYF

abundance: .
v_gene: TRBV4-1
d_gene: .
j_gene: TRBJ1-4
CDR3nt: TGCGCCAGCAGCCCGTACGGCGGGACGACTAATGAAAAACTGTTTTTT
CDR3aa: CASSPYGGTTNEKLFF

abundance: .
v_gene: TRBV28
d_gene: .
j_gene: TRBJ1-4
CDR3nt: TGTGCCAGCAGTTCAGGGGTGACTAATGAAAAACTGTTTTTT
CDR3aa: CASSSGVTNEKLFF

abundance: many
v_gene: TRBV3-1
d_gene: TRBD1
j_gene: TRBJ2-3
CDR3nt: TGTGCCAGCAGCCCATACGCCGGGACAGGAGACAGGCCAGGTACGCAGTATTTT
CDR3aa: CASSPYAGTGDRPGTQYF

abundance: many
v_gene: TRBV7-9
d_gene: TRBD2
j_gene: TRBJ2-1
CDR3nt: TGTGCCAGCAGCTCTCTAGCGGGGGGTTACAATGAGCAGTTCTTC
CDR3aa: CASSSLAGGYNEQFF

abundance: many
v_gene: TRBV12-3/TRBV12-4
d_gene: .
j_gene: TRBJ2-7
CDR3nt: TGTGCCAGCAGTTTGGCCCGGAATTACGCCTACGAGCAGTACTTC
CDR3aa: CASSLARNYAYEQYF

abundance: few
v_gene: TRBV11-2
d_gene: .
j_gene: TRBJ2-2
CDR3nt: TGTGCCAGCAGCTTAGTTTCGATTTCCTTTGGGGGGATCACCGGGGAGCTGTTTTTT
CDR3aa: CASSLVSISFGGITGELFF